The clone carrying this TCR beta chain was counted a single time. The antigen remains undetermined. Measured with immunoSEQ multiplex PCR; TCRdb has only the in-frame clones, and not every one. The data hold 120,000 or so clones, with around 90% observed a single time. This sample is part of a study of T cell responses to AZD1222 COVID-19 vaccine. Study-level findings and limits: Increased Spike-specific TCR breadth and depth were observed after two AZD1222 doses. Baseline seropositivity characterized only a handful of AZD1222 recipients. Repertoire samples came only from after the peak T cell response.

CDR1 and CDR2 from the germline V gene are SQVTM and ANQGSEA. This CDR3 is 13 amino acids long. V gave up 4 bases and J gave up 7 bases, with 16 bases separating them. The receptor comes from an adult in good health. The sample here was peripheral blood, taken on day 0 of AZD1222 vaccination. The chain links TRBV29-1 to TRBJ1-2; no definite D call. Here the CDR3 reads CSVGPLSAAGYTF. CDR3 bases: TGCAGCGTTGGCCCTCTTTCAGCGGCTGGCTACACCTTC. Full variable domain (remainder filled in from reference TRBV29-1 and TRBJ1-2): SAVISQKPSRDICQRGTSLTIQCQVDSQVTMMFWYRQQPGQSLTLIATANQGSEATYESGFVIDKFPISRPNLTFSTLTVSNMSPEDSSIYLCSVGPLSAAGYTFGSGTRLTVV.